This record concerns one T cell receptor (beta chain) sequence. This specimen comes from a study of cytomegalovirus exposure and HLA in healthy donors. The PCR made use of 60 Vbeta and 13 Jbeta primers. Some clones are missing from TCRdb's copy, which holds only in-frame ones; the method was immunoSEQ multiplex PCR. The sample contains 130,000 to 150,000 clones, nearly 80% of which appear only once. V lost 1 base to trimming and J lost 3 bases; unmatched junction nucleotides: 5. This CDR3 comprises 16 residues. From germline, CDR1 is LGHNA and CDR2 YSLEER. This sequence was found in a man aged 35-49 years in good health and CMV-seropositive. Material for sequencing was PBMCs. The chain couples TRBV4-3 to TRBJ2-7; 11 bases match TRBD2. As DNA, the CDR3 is TGCGCCAGCAGCCAAGGAACCGGGACTAGCGGCTACGAGCAGTACTTC. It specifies CASSQGTGTSGYEQYF.